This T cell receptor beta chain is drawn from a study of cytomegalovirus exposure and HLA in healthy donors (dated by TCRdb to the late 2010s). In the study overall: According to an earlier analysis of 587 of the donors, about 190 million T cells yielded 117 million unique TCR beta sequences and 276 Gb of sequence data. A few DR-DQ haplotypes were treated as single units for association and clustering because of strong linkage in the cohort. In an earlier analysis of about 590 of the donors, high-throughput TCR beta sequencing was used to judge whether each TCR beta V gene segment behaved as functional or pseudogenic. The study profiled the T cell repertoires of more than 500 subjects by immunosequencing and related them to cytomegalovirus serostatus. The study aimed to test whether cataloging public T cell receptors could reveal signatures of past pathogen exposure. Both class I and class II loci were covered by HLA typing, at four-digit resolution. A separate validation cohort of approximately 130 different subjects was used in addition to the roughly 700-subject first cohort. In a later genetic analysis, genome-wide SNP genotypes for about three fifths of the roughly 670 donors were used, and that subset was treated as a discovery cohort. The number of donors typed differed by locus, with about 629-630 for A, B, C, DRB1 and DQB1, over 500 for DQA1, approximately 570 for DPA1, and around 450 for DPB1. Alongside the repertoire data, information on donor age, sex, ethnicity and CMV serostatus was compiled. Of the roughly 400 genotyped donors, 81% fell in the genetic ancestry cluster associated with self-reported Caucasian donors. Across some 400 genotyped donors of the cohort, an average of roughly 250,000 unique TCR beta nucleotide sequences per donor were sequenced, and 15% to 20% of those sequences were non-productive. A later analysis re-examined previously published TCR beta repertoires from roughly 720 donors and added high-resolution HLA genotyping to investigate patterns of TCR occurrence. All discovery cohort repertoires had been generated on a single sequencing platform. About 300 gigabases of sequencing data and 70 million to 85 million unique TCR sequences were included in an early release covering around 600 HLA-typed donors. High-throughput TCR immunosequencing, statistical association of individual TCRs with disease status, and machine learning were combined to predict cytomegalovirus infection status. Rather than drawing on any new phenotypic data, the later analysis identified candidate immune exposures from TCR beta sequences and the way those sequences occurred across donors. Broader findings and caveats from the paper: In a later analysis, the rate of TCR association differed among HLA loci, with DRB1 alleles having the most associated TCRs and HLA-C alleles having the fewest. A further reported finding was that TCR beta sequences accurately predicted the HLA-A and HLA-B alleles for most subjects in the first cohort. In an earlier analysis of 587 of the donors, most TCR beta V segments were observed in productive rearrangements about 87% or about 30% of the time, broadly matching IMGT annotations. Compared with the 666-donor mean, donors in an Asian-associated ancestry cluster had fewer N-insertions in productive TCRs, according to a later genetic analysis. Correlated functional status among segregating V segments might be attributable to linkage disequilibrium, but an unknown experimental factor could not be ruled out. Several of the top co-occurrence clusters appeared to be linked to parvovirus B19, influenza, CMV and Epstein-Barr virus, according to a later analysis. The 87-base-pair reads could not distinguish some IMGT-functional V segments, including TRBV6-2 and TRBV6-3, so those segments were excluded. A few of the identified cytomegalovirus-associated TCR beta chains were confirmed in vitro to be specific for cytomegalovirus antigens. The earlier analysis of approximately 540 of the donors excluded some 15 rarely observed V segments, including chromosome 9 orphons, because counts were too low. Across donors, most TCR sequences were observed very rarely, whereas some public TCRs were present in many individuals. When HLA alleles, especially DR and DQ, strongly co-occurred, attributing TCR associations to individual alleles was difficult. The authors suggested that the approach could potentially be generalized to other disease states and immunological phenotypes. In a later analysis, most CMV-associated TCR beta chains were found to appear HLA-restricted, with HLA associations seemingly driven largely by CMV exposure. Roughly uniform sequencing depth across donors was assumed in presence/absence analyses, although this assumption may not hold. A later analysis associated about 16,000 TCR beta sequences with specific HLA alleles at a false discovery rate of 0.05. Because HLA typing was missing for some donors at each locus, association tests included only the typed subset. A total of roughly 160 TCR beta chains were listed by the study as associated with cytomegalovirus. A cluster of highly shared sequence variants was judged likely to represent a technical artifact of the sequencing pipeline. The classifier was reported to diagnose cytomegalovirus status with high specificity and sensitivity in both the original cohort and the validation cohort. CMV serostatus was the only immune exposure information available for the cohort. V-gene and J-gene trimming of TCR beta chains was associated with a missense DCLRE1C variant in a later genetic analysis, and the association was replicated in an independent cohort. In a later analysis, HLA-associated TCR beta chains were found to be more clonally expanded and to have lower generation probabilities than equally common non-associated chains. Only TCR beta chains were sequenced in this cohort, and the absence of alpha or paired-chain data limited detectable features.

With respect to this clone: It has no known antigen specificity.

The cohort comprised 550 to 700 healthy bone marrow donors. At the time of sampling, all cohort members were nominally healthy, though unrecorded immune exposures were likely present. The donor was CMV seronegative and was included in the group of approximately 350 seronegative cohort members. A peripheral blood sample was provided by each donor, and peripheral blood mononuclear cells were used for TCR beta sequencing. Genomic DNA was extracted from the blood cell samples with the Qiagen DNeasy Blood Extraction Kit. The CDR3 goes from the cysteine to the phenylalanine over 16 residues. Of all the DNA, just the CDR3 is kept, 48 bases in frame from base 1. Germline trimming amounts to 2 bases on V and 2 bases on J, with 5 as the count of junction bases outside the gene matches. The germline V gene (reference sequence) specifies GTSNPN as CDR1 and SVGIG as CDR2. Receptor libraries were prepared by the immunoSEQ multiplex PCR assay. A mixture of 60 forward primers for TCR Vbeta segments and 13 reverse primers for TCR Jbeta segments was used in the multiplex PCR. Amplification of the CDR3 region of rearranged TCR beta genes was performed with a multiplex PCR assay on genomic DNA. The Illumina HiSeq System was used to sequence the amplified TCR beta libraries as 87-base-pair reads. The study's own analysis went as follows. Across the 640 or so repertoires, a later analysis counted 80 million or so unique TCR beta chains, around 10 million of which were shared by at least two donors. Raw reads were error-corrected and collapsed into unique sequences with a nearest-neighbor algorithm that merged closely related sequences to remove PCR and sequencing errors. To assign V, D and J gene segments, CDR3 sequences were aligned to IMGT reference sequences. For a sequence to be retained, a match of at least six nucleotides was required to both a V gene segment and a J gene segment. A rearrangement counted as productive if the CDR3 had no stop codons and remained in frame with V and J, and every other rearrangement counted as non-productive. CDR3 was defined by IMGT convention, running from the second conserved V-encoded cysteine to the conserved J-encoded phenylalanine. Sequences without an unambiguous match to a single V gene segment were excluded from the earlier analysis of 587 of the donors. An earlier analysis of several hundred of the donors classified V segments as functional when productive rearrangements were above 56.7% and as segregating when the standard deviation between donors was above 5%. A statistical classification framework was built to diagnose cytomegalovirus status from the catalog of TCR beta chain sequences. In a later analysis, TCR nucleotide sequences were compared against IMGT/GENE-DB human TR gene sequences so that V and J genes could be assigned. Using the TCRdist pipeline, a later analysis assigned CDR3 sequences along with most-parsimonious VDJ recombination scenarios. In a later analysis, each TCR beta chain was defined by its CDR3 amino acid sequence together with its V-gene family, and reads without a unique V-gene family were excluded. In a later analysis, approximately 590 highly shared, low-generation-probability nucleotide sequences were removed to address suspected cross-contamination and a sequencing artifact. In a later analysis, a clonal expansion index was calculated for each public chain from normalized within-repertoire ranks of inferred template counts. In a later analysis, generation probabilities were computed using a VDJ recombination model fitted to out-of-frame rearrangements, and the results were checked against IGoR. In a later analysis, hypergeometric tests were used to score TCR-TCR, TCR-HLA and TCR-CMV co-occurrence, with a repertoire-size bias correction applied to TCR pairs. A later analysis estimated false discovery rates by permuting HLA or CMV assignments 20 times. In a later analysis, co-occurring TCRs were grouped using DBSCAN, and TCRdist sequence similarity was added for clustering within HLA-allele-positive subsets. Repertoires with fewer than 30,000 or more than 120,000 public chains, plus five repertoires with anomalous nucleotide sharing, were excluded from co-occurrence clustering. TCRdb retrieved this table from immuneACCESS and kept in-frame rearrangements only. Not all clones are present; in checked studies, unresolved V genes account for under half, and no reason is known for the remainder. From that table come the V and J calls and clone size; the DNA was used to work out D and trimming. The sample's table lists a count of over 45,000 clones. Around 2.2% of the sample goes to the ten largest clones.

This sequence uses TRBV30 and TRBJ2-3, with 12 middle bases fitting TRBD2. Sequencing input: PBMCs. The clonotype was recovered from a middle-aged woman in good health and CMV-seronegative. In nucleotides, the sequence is TGTGCCTGGAGTTTCTGGACTAGCGGGACCACAGATACGCAGTATTTT. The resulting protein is CAWSFWTSGTTDTQYF.